This is a list of T cell receptor beta chains from one sample in a study of beta chain features in type 1 diabetes. TCRdb's copy holds only in-frame clones and misses some; the assay was immunoSEQ multiplex PCR. In the table there are hundreds of thousands of clones, roughly an eighth of which are singletons. Sequences were obtained from naive CD4+ T cells from blood. The origin of the receptors is a man in his thirties or forties with type 1 diabetes. CDR3s include the opening cysteine and the closing phenylalanine or tryptophan. Each record gives: D gene, V gene, CDR3 protein. A D gene is named only where the DNA matches it firmly.

D gene: TRBD2; V gene: TRBV5-1; CDR3 protein: CASSLEDGRASEQYF
D gene: TRBD1; V gene: TRBV6-5; CDR3 protein: CASSWQGEGYTF
D gene: .; V gene: TRBV7-9; CDR3 protein: CASSPLTYNEQFF
D gene: TRBD2; V gene: TRBV5-1; CDR3 protein: CASSLEVTSGSPNTGELFF
D gene: TRBD2; V gene: TRBV28; CDR3 protein: CASSPLAGGPFYEQYF
D gene: TRBD1; V gene: TRBV9; CDR3 protein: CASSVGGQAYEQYF
D gene: .; V gene: TRBV30; CDR3 protein: CAWSETSLGEQFF
D gene: .; V gene: TRBV29-1; CDR3 protein: CSVVDIEETQYF
D gene: TRBD1; V gene: TRBV18; CDR3 protein: CASSPQETGYNEQFF
D gene: .; V gene: TRBV5-6; CDR3 protein: CASSLADEQFF
D gene: .; V gene: TRBV2; CDR3 protein: CASSEQSGAYNEQFF
D gene: TRBD2; V gene: TRBV7-3; CDR3 protein: CASSLIAGSYNEQFF
D gene: .; V gene: TRBV5-1; CDR3 protein: CASSSKRPPSASYNEQFF
D gene: TRBD2; V gene: TRBV27; CDR3 protein: CASSHVPFSGRANTGELFF
D gene: .; V gene: TRBV4-2; CDR3 protein: CASSPIYAGGWLFF
D gene: .; V gene: TRBV30; CDR3 protein: CAWSTGDYNEQFF
D gene: .; V gene: TRBV7-9; CDR3 protein: CASSLSVGDYGYTF
D gene: .; V gene: TRBV6-6; CDR3 protein: CASSYRGNEQFF
D gene: TRBD1; V gene: TRBV6-5; CDR3 protein: CASSPYDRAKQFF
D gene: .; V gene: TRBV5-6; CDR3 protein: CASSLGRRPWGYTF
D gene: .; V gene: TRBV29-1; CDR3 protein: CSVVLANEQFF
D gene: TRBD1; V gene: TRBV7-9; CDR3 protein: CASSPKGQVNNEQFF
D gene: .; V gene: TRBV5-4; CDR3 protein: CASSFGGLLDSGQYF
D gene: TRBD2; V gene: TRBV5-1; CDR3 protein: CASSLAGLAGGPFYNEQFF
D gene: .; V gene: TRBV5-1; CDR3 protein: CASSLGGTGNTEAFF
D gene: .; V gene: TRBV28; CDR3 protein: CASSPKGIQAPYEQYF
D gene: TRBD2; V gene: TRBV6-1; CDR3 protein: CASSRTSGKIDTQYF
D gene: TRBD2; V gene: TRBV6-5; CDR3 protein: CASSSGGLAVWGTQYF
D gene: .; V gene: TRBV29-1; CDR3 protein: CSVAPRVDTQYF
D gene: .; V gene: TRBV7-3; CDR3 protein: CASSSGTHTDTQYF
D gene: TRBD1; V gene: TRBV28; CDR3 protein: CASSSSGTVQETQYF
D gene: .; V gene: TRBV7-3; CDR3 protein: CASSYGKGETQYF
D gene: TRBD2; V gene: TRBV7-2; CDR3 protein: CASSSGLAGYNEQFF
D gene: TRBD2; V gene: TRBV5-6; CDR3 protein: CASSLLGGRAYEQYF
D gene: .; V gene: TRBV19; CDR3 protein: CASSIRQDTQYF
D gene: .; V gene: TRBV21-1; CDR3 protein: CASTRTGSVYNEQFF
D gene: .; V gene: TRBV30; CDR3 protein: CAWNLLSETQYF
D gene: .; V gene: TRBV11-2; CDR3 protein: CASSLFTTQETQYF
D gene: .; V gene: TRBV7-2; CDR3 protein: CASTNGAGWGEQFF
D gene: .; V gene: TRBV4-1; CDR3 protein: CASSPGGRTYNEQFF
D gene: .; V gene: TRBV7-9; CDR3 protein: CASSPPRTGELFF
D gene: .; V gene: TRBV12-5; CDR3 protein: CASGLSPQEAFF
D gene: TRBD1; V gene: TRBV7-9; CDR3 protein: CASSPGTGGREQYF
D gene: .; V gene: TRBV7-2; CDR3 protein: CASRLRGESTEAFF
D gene: .; V gene: TRBV28; CDR3 protein: CASSLNWRDSDTQYF
D gene: .; V gene: TRBV9; CDR3 protein: CASSPSGGADNQPQHF
D gene: TRBD2; V gene: TRBV9; CDR3 protein: CASSGLLGTSGTGELFF
D gene: .; V gene: TRBV11-3; CDR3 protein: CASSFSGYGYTF
D gene: .; V gene: TRBV6-5; CDR3 protein: CASSYVDRNYGYTF
D gene: .; V gene: TRBV18; CDR3 protein: CASSPNRDTQYF
D gene: TRBD1; V gene: TRBV7-2; CDR3 protein: CASSLVEGAAGYGYTF
D gene: .; V gene: TRBV30; CDR3 protein: CAWSYWNTEAFF
D gene: .; V gene: TRBV28; CDR3 protein: CASSIRAITGDEQFF
D gene: TRBD2; V gene: TRBV6-1; CDR3 protein: CASIGRDGANVLTF
D gene: .; V gene: TRBV5-4; CDR3 protein: CASSLGGQGEAFF
D gene: .; V gene: TRBV5-6; CDR3 protein: CASSFDSSYEQYF
D gene: .; V gene: TRBV11-2; CDR3 protein: CASSLELAGWNEQFF
D gene: TRBD1; V gene: TRBV27; CDR3 protein: CASSATGGDRQPQHF
D gene: .; V gene: TRBV7-9; CDR3 protein: CASRALEGQDGYTF